This TCR beta chain appears in the sequencing data of a study of blood T cell repertoires in COVID-19. Trimming stripped 7 bases from V and 0 bases from J, with 12 bases between. This CDR3 has 14 amino acids. Germline V lookup: CDR1 SNHLY, CDR2 FYNNEI. This clone was seen just once. Generated by immunoSEQ multiplex PCR, the TCRdb table keeps only in-frame clones and is missing some. In the table there are tens of thousands of clones, about 85% of which are singletons. The sample was peripheral blood. This TCR came from a man in his sixties or seventies with acute or convalescent COVID-19. The chain links TRBV2 to TRBJ1-1; D not resolved. This CDR3 is CASIGPGMNTEAFF. CDR3 sequence (DNA): TGTGCCAGCATTGGCCCGGGAATGAACACTGAAGCTTTCTTT.